This T cell receptor (beta chain) emerged from a study of T cell responses to AZD1222 COVID-19 vaccine listed by TCRdb under 2021. For the wider study: AZD1222 recipients given second doses at about 4 weeks or at about 12 weeks were pooled, since spike-specific TCR depth and breadth were not found to differ between the two schedules. Trial participants were enrolled by age into 18-55, 56-69 and 70-plus year subgroups, with approximately 150, 30 and 60 TCR-sequenced participants respectively. TCR sequencing covered more than 230 trial participants: roughly 200 given two doses of AZD1222 and around 25 given two doses of MenACWY control vaccine.

A word on this clone: This receptor's antigen is unknown. No base quality information exists; no much larger clone differs at one position.

What this sample's time point label stands for: baseline before first vaccination. Vaccinee samples came from UK trials COV001 and COV002, including a single-blind randomized controlled phase 2/3 trial of AZD1222 (ChAdOx1 nCoV-19) in healthy adults. For TCRbeta chain sequencing, PBMC samples were collected from trial participants at day 0 and at day 28 after the second dose. Broad study findings and their caveats: CD4 TCRs associated with the vaccine covered the entire spike protein, and the dominant responses were in regions 160-218 and 743-854. Conclusions about previously exposed vaccinees were limited because only a handful of AZD1222 recipients were SARS-CoV-2 seropositive at baseline. Participants were mostly white British, with more females than males. The authors suggested clonal diversity may have been underestimated. Because no samples from the day 14 peak response were available, repertoires could be characterized only after the peak T cell response. The 56-69-year group was small, and its depth increase did not reach significance, likely because of low power. Epitopes outside the regions mutated in the B.1.351 and B.1.1.7 variants were reportedly recognized by nearly half of the unique spike-specific TCRs. After two AZD1222 doses, both the breadth and the depth of spike-specific TCRs were significantly higher than at day 0 and than in MenACWY recipients.

The CDR3 regions of human TCRbeta chains were analyzed by immunosequencing. In the paper's pipeline: Repertoire TCRs were checked for matches against a reference library of SARS-CoV-2-specific TCRs that had been generated using the MIRA antigen-specificity platform. Breadth was defined as the fraction of unique TCRs that were SARS-CoV-2-associated. Depth was defined as the fraction of total T cells that were SARS-CoV-2-associated. Using the MIRA data, every spike-specific TCR was mapped to the spike region that the TCR reacted to and assigned to either a CD4 or a CD8 class. Log10-transformed breadth and depth values were compared by one-way ANOVA with Sidak's multiple comparisons tests. Imported from immuneACCESS, the table was reduced by TCRdb to in-frame sequences with V and J called. These copies leave out some clones; in studies compared against another copy, an unresolved V gene accounts for under half, and the cause of the remainder is not known. V, J and clone size derive from that table, while D and trimming were established from the DNA sequence. The sample contains approximately 100,000 clones, roughly nine tenths of them found a single time. The top ten clonotypes cover 16% of the sample.

This TCR came from an adult in good health. Source: peripheral blood, taken on day 0 of AZD1222 vaccination.

The nucleotide sequence reads TGTGCCAGCAGTCGACTAGCGGGAGAAGGCCGGGAGCTGTTTTTT. Translated, it reads CASSRLAGEGRELFF. The receptor chain draws on TRBV27 and TRBJ2-2; the central 12 bases match TRBD2. The germline V and J ends show losses of 5 bases and 9 bases respectively, and no gene match explains 7 bases of the junction. CDR3 length: 15 amino acids, cysteine to phenylalanine. Of the read, only the CDR3 DNA is kept; its 45 bases are in frame from base 1. Reading the germline V gene (reference sequence) gives CDR1 MNHEY and CDR2 SMNVEV.